This is a list of T cell receptor beta chains from one sample in a study of beta chain features in type 1 diabetes. Clones were sequenced by immunoSEQ multiplex PCR, and TCRdb holds only the in-frame ones, with some missing. The data hold approximately 130,000 clones, with 15% to 20% observed a single time. What was sequenced was central memory CD4+ T cells from blood. The receptors derive from a man between 18 and 35 years old with type 1 diabetes. The CDR3 runs from the conserved cysteine through the conserved F or W. The D gene is left open where the match is weak. Part of the rows lack a size; the others show once, few, many or a class for expanded clones.

size: -
D: -
V: TRBV6-5
J: TRBJ2-3
DNA: TGTGCCAGCAGTCCTGGTTGGGGGGACACAGATACGCAGTATTTT
CDR3: CASSPGWGDTDTQYF

size: -
D: -
V: TRBV18
J: TRBJ2-7
DNA: TGTGCCAGCTCACCCCAAGAGCGGTTAGAAGGATACGAGCAGTACTTC
CDR3: CASSPQERLEGYEQYF

size: -
D: TRBD2
V: TRBV30
J: TRBJ2-7
DNA: TGTGCCTGGAGTGTCGGGGGGACCCAATCCTACGAGCAGTACTTC
CDR3: CAWSVGGTQSYEQYF

size: few
D: -
V: TRBV7-3
J: TRBJ2-1
DNA: TGTGCCAGCAGCTTAGGCCCCTCCCGGGGGAATGAGCAGTTCTTC
CDR3: CASSLGPSRGNEQFF

size: many
D: -
V: TRBV7-9
J: TRBJ2-3
DNA: TGTGCCAGCAGCTTACAGGGGGATACGCAGTATTTT
CDR3: CASSLQGDTQYF

size: -
D: TRBD2
V: TRBV7-9
J: TRBJ2-1
DNA: TGTGCCAGCAGCTTAGGTGGCGGGAGGGCCCTCAATGAGCAGTTCTTC
CDR3: CASSLGGGRALNEQFF

size: few
D: -
V: TRBV9
J: TRBJ1-5
DNA: TGTGCCAGCAGCGGATCCCTAGGCGAGCCCCAGCATTTT
CDR3: CASSGSLGEPQHF

size: few
D: TRBD1
V: TRBV9
J: TRBJ2-7
DNA: TGTGCCAGCAGCGCCGGTGCACGACCGGGACAGGGGAGGAGTGAGCAGTACTTC
CDR3: CASSAGARPGQGRSEQYF

size: few
D: TRBD1
V: TRBV30
J: TRBJ1-6
DNA: TGTGCCTGGAGTTTGACAGGGCGTAATTCACCCCTCCACTTT
CDR3: CAWSLTGRNSPLHF

size: few
D: -
V: TRBV5-6
J: TRBJ2-7
DNA: TGTGCCAGCAGCTTGTACGCGGGACTGTACTCCTACGAGCAGTACTTC
CDR3: CASSLYAGLYSYEQYF

size: few
D: -
V: TRBV29-1
J: TRBJ2-7
DNA: TGCAGCGCAAAAAGTAGGGGGGTAGACGAGCAGTACTTC
CDR3: CSAKSRGVDEQYF

size: few
D: TRBD1
V: TRBV10-3
J: TRBJ2-1
DNA: TGTGCCATCAGTGAGTCGAATCGGGACAGCTACAATGAGCAGTTCTTC
CDR3: CAISESNRDSYNEQFF

size: -
D: -
V: TRBV6-1
J: TRBJ2-1
DNA: TGTGCCAGCCTCTTACTCCACAATGAGCAGTTCTTC
CDR3: CASLLLHNEQFF

size: few
D: TRBD1
V: TRBV7-6
J: TRBJ2-1
DNA: TGTGCCAGCAGCTTATTCCAGGGGGACAATGAGCAGTTCTTC
CDR3: CASSLFQGDNEQFF

size: many
D: TRBD2
V: TRBV7-2
J: TRBJ2-5
DNA: TGTGCCAGCAGCTCGGGACTAGCGCGGGAGACCCAGTACTTC
CDR3: CASSSGLARETQYF

size: -
D: -
V: TRBV19
J: TRBJ2-1
DNA: TGTGCCAGTAGCCCGCGTGGCTACAATGAGCAGTTCTTC
CDR3: CASSPRGYNEQFF

size: -
D: -
V: TRBV11-3
J: TRBJ2-7
DNA: TGTGCCAGCAGCTTACTCCCCGGGATCTCGGGGGAGCAGTACTTC
CDR3: CASSLLPGISGEQYF

size: -
D: TRBD2
V: TRBV7-2
J: TRBJ2-1
DNA: TGTGCCAGCAGCACCCGGACTAGCGGGAGTTTTAACAATGAGCAGTTCTTC
CDR3: CASSTRTSGSFNNEQFF

size: few
D: TRBD1
V: TRBV27
J: TRBJ2-7
DNA: TGTGCCAGCAGACAGGGGGACGGGGTTTGGGGAATCTACGAGCAGTACTTC
CDR3: CASRQGDGVWGIYEQYF

size: few
D: -
V: TRBV7-9
J: TRBJ1-2
DNA: TGTGCCAGCCGGAAGAACTATGGCTACACCTTC
CDR3: CASRKNYGYTF

size: few
D: -
V: TRBV9
J: TRBJ2-1
DNA: TGTGCCAGCAGCGTAGATCGCGATAACAATGAGCAGTTCTTC
CDR3: CASSVDRDNNEQFF

size: -
D: TRBD2
V: TRBV5-4
J: TRBJ2-1
DNA: TGTGCCAGCAGCATCCTAGCGGGAGAAGGGAATGAGCAGTTCTTC
CDR3: CASSILAGEGNEQFF

size: few
D: -
V: TRBV30
J: TRBJ2-3
DNA: TGTGCCTGGAGAACAGAGGGGGGGCCAACGCAGTATTTT
CDR3: CAWRTEGGPTQYF

size: few
D: TRBD2
V: TRBV6-1
J: TRBJ2-7
DNA: TGTGCCAGCAGTGAGACTAGCGTTCAAATCTACGAGCAGTACTTC
CDR3: CASSETSVQIYEQYF

size: few
D: -
V: TRBV2
J: TRBJ2-1
DNA: TGTGCCAGCCGCATCGGCTTATCGAGCTCCTACAATGAGCAGTTCTTC
CDR3: CASRIGLSSSYNEQFF

size: once
D: TRBD2
V: TRBV6-6
J: TRBJ2-1
DNA: TGTGCCAGCAGTTACCGGCGGGAGGCGGGAAACAATGAGCAGTTCTTC
CDR3: CASSYRREAGNNEQFF

size: -
D: TRBD1
V: TRBV14
J: TRBJ2-3
DNA: TGTGCCAGCAGCCAGGGCGGGACAGGGTCCGGGTATTTT
CDR3: CASSQGGTGSGYF

size: few
D: -
V: TRBV7-2
J: TRBJ2-1
DNA: TGTGCCAGCAGCTCCCAGGCCAATGAGCAGTTCTTC
CDR3: CASSSQANEQFF

size: few
D: -
V: TRBV29-1
J: TRBJ1-2
DNA: TGCAGCGTTGTGCCCCTGGATCTTAACTATGGCTACACCTTC
CDR3: CSVVPLDLNYGYTF

size: many
D: -
V: TRBV29-1
J: TRBJ2-3
DNA: TGCAGCGCGCGTTCGGCGGATACGCAGTATTTT
CDR3: CSARSADTQYF

size: few
D: -
V: TRBV25-1
J: TRBJ2-6
DNA: TGTGCCAGCAGTGGGGCGGGGGCCGGGGCCAACGTCCTGACTTTC
CDR3: CASSGAGAGANVLTF

size: -
D: TRBD1
V: TRBV19
J: TRBJ1-1
DNA: TGTGCCAGTAGTACCAGGGGACAGATGACTGAAGCTTTCTTT
CDR3: CASSTRGQMTEAFF

size: -
D: -
V: TRBV10-1
J: TRBJ2-3
DNA: TGCGCCAGCAGTGCAACCATCGGTGCAGATACGCAGTATTTT
CDR3: CASSATIGADTQYF

size: few
D: -
V: TRBV5-1
J: TRBJ2-2
DNA: TGCGCCAGCAGGGACAGCGCCTCTGACACCGGGGAGCTGTTTTTT
CDR3: CASRDSASDTGELFF

size: many
D: TRBD1
V: TRBV4-3
J: TRBJ2-2
DNA: TGCGCCAGCAGCCGAGAAATAGGGACAGCGAACACCGGGGAGCTGTTTTTT
CDR3: CASSREIGTANTGELFF

size: many
D: -
V: TRBV7-2
J: TRBJ1-4
DNA: TGTGCCAGCAGCTTAGTTGGAGTTCGAAATGAAAAACTGTTTTTT
CDR3: CASSLVGVRNEKLFF

size: -
D: -
V: TRBV9
J: TRBJ2-5
DNA: TGTGCCAGCAGCATGGGACTGGAAAAAGAGACCCAGTACTTC
CDR3: CASSMGLEKETQYF

size: -
D: TRBD2
V: TRBV7-2
J: TRBJ2-1
DNA: TGTGCCAGCAGCTCCATCTTAGCGGGGCCCTCCTACAATGAGCAGTTCTTC
CDR3: CASSSILAGPSYNEQFF

size: few
D: TRBD2
V: TRBV7-2
J: TRBJ2-1
DNA: TGTGCCAGCAACCTAATAGCGGGCGCCTACAATGAGCAGTTCTTC
CDR3: CASNLIAGAYNEQFF

size: many
D: -
V: TRBV4-2
J: TRBJ2-1
DNA: TGTGCCAGCAGCCAAGATCGGAACGGGGGTTCCTACAATGAGCAGTTCTTC
CDR3: CASSQDRNGGSYNEQFF

size: -
D: -
V: TRBV27
J: TRBJ1-4
DNA: TGTGCCAGCCGCGGGGTTGCAACTAATGAAAAACTGTTTTTT
CDR3: CASRGVATNEKLFF

size: few
D: TRBD1
V: TRBV5-4
J: TRBJ2-5
DNA: TGTGCCAGCAGCCGCGCAGGGGGCCAAGAGACCCAGTACTTC
CDR3: CASSRAGGQETQYF

size: -
D: -
V: TRBV30
J: TRBJ1-5
DNA: TGTGCCTGGAACGTCAGGGGCGGCCAGCCCCAGCATTTT
CDR3: CAWNVRGGQPQHF

size: few
D: -
V: TRBV7-2
J: TRBJ1-2
DNA: TGTGCCAGCAGCGGCAGCAGGGGAGCGTATGGCTACACCTTC
CDR3: CASSGSRGAYGYTF

size: few
D: -
V: TRBV7-2
J: TRBJ1-1
DNA: TGTGCCAGCAGCGCCGGGGTGAACACTGAAGCTTTCTTT
CDR3: CASSAGVNTEAFF

size: -
D: TRBD1
V: TRBV2
J: TRBJ1-2
DNA: TGTGCCAGCTCGGAAGACAGGGGATACGGTGGCTACACCTTC
CDR3: CASSEDRGYGGYTF

size: -
D: TRBD2
V: TRBV6-5
J: TRBJ2-5
DNA: TGTGCCAGCAGTACGGGTACTAGCGCTGAGACCCAGTACTTC
CDR3: CASSTGTSAETQYF

size: -
D: TRBD2
V: TRBV25-1
J: TRBJ2-1
DNA: TGTGCCAGCAGTGGCCTACTAGCGGATGAGCAGTTCTTC
CDR3: CASSGLLADEQFF

size: -
D: -
V: TRBV4-1
J: TRBJ2-5
DNA: TGCGCCAGCAGCCAAGGGGGCGGGTTGGAGACCCAGTACTTC
CDR3: CASSQGGGLETQYF

size: few
D: -
V: TRBV6-6
J: TRBJ1-1
DNA: TGTGCCAGCAGCCCTACCGCGGGTGAAGCTTTCTTT
CDR3: CASSPTAGEAFF